This T cell receptor (beta chain) was documented in a study of shared clonotypes between healthy human individuals. Whole-study findings and limits: Clonotypes which were not shared had lower generation probabilities than clonotypes that all four donors shared.

Per germline, CDR1 SGHAT and CDR2 FQNNGV. After removal of 2 bases from V and 5 bases from J, the junction contained 6 bases not matched to a gene. This CDR3 region has 15 residues. In the authors' methods: With immunoSEQ giving junction-only sequences and no quality scores, filtering differed. Assay: immunoSEQ multiplex PCR; the TCRdb copy retains only in-frame clones and omits some. V and J calls and clone size are given by that table; D and trimming were obtained from the DNA. Of over a million clones in the sample, about 70% were seen once. Donors, without exception, were Caucasian adults residing in Nashville, Tennessee. This clone has just a few counts. Its antigen is not known.

V gene TRBV11-2 combines with J gene TRBJ1-3, with 7 bases that match TRBD1. Sequences were obtained from memory CD4+ T cells sorted from blood. Subset meaning: CD45RA-negative fraction. The TCR was taken from a man younger than 30 in good health. The CDR3 here is CASSLMTGIRNTIYF. The CDR3 DNA follows: TGTGCCAGCAGCTTAATGACAGGGATTAGAAACACCATATATTTT.